The 3 T cell receptor beta chains below all came from one sample that was sequenced in a study of T cell responses to AZD1222 COVID-19 vaccine. Sequencing was performed with immunoSEQ multiplex PCR; in TCRdb, only in-frame clones are kept and a portion is missing. This table holds around 160,000 clones, 85% to 95% found once. The sequencing used peripheral blood, collected on day 0 of MenACWY control vaccination. These receptors were taken from an adult in good health.

This clone appeared a single time. The CDR3 DNA reads TGTGCCAGCAGCCCCGGACAGGCCGAAAGGGTGCAGTTCTTC. It specifies CASSPGQAERVQFF. V and J are TRBV7-9 and TRBJ2-1; 7 bases fit TRBD1. Per the germline V gene, CDR1 is SEHNR and CDR2 is FQNEAQ (reference sequence). V dropped 5 bases and J dropped 12; count of bases not matched to a gene: 13. The CDR3 has 14 residues.

The CDR3 loop reads CASSPSTSTDTQYF. The CDR3 region has the DNA TGTGCCAGCAGCCCATCCACTAGCACAGATACGCAGTATTTT. J is TRBJ2-3 and V is TRBV28; D unclear. Germline CDR1 and CDR2: MDHEN and SYDVKM. V was trimmed by 6 bases and J by 0 bases, leaving 10 bases between them. This CDR3 spans 14 amino acids. Combining the CDR3 with reference TRBV28 and TRBJ2-3 gives the whole variable domain DVKVTQSSRYLVKRTGEKVFLECVQDMDHENMFWYRQDPGLGLRLIYFSYDVKMKEKGDIPEGYSVSREKKERFSLILESASTNQTSMYLCASSPSTSTDTQYFGPGTRLTVL.

The CDR3 nucleotides read TGTGCCAGCAGTAAAAGTCGGGGGCCTGGAGGCTACACCTTC. Encoded protein: CASSKSRGPGGYTF. The chain combines TRBV6-5 with TRBJ1-2; TRBD1 is a possible D gene (6 bases). Trimming removed 5 bases at V and 8 bases at J, with 18 bases between. The CDR3 length is 14 residues. The germline gives CDR1 MNHEY, CDR2 SVGAGI.